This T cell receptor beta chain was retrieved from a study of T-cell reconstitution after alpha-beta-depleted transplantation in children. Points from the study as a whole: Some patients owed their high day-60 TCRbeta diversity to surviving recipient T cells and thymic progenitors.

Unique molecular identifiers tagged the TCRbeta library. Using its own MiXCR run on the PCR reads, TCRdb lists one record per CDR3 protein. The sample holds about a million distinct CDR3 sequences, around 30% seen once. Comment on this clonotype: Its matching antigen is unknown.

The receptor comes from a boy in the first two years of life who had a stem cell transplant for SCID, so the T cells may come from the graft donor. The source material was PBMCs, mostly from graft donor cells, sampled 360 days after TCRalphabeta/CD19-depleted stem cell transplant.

The CDR3 loop is CSARDRTGPGELFF. The CDR3 region has the DNA TGCAGTGCTAGAGATAGGACAGGCCCCGGGGAGCTGTTTTTT. The genes are TRBV20-1 and TRBJ2-2; TRBD1 matches 7 bases. The trim removed 0 bases at V and 6 bases at J, leaving 4 bases unmatched. In germline, CDR1 is DFQATT, CDR2 SNEGSKA (reference sequence). The CDR3 is 14 amino acids.